The 9 T cell receptor beta chains in this list originate from one sample, sequenced in a study of blood T cells in healthy people across ages. Through a sample-barcoded 5' primer and a J-beta primer mix, a second PCR was run for roughly 6 to 12 cycles. TCRdb re-called the 5' RACE reads with MiXCR, one entry per CDR3 protein. The sample records roughly 680,000 distinct CDR3 sequences, under 25% being singletons. The specimen sequenced was blood. The receptors stem from a man in his sixties or seventies in good health.

This clonotype was detected only a few times. CDR3 loop: CASSYRVDEQFF. CDR3 DNA: TGTGCCAGCAGTTACAGGGTGGATGAGCAGTTCTTC. The J gene is TRBJ2-7, the V gene TRBV6-2 or TRBV6-3; D call uncertain. TRBJ2-1 matches the DNA end more closely, so the J call is doubtful. This CDR3 has 12 residues. The germline V gene has CDR1 MNHEY and CDR2 SVGEGT.

This clonotype has only a few counts. The chain employs TRBV12-3 or TRBV12-4 and TRBJ1-2; D uncertain. Trimming cost V 4 bases and J 3 bases, with 15 bases left between them. The CDR3 length is 15 residues. The CDR3 DNA sequence: TGTGCCAGCAGTTCCCCCGATCGTGGTGACTATGGCTACACCTTC. This codes for CASSSPDRGDYGYTF.

This clonotype has at least ten counts. The rearrangement joins TRBV9 to TRBJ2-5; D not certain. Trimming took 1 base from V and 1 from J, leaving 8 bases between them. Germline values: CDR1 SGDLS, CDR2 YYNGEE. The CDR3 is made up of 14 amino acids. This CDR3 is CASSVKSTQETQYF. The CDR3 DNA follows: TGTGCCAGCAGCGTAAAATCGACCCAAGAGACCCAGTACTTC.

This clonotype occurred a few times. This chain joins TRBV9 and TRBJ2-5; TRBD2 matches at 9 bases. CDR3 length equals 16 residues. Germline values: CDR1 SGDLS, CDR2 YYNGEE. Trimming cost V 4 bases and J 4 bases; bases outside gene matches: 11. The CDR3 is CASSPISGSLPETQYF. CDR3 DNA: TGTGCCAGCAGCCCCATTAGCGGGAGCCTTCCAGAGACCCAGTACTTC.

The chain carries TRBV4-3 and TRBJ2-7; D remains unclear. V gave up 1 base and J gave up 1 base, with 11 bases separating them. CDR1 is LGHNA and CDR2 is YSLEER in the germline V gene. This CDR3 contains 15 residues. The CDR3 sequence: CASSQGRTNSYEQYF. In DNA form, the CDR3 reads TGCGCCAGCAGCCAAGGTAGGACGAATTCCTACGAGCAGTACTTC.

The CDR3 protein is CASSWGQGEGGYTF. CDR3 in DNA: TGCGCCAGCAGCTGGGGACAAGGAGAAGGCGGCTACACCTTC. The V and J genes are TRBV5-1 and TRBJ1-2; the D gene is possibly TRBD1 (6 bases). Trimming shortened V by 3 bases and J by 8 bases, and 17 bases separated the two germline ends. Germline CDR1 reads SGHRS; CDR2 reads YFSETQ. This CDR3 has 14 residues.

This clonotype was counted only a few times. The V call is TRBV7-3, the J call TRBJ1-5; D ambiguous. The CDR3 is made up of 15 amino acids. V dropped 5 bases and J dropped 6 bases, with 17 bases sitting between them. CDR1 and CDR2 from the germline V gene are SGHTA and FQGTGA. The CDR3 is CASSLPGISGQPQHF. In DNA form, the CDR3 reads TGTGCCAGCAGCCTCCCGGGCATCAGTGGTCAGCCCCAGCATTTT.

This clonotype was seen only a few times. J is TRBJ2-1 and V is TRBV3-1, with 14 bases fitting TRBD2. V lost 6 bases and J lost 3; bases outside the gene matches: 4. The length of the CDR3 is 16 residues. The germline CDR1 and CDR2 sequences are LGHDT and YNNKEL (reference sequence). The CDR3 loop is CASRGGTSGSYNEQFF. CDR3 DNA sequence: TGTGCCAGCAGGGGCGGGACTAGCGGGAGCTACAATGAGCAGTTCTTC.

The chain uses TRBV20-1 and TRBJ2-5, with D unclear. With 3 bases removed from V and 0 bases from J, the gap between germline ends came to 14 bases. Germline lookup yields CDR1 DFQATT and CDR2 SNEGSKA (reference sequence). The CDR3 sequence is 15 residues long. The CDR3 DNA reads TGCAGTGCTAGTGTCCCCTCCCAGAACCAAGAGACCCAGTACTTC. It specifies CSASVPSQNQETQYF.